These 8 T cell receptor beta chains were sequenced from one sample in a study of blood T cell repertoires in COVID-19. Clones were sequenced by immunoSEQ multiplex PCR, and TCRdb holds only the in-frame ones, with some missing. In the table there are some 40,000 clones, nearly 90% of which are singletons. Sequencing was carried out using peripheral blood. These receptors were taken from a human donor in a cohort sampled during active COVID-19.

The chain is built from TRBV5-1 and TRBJ1-3, with D tentatively TRBD1 (6 bases). The CDR3 sequence is 16 residues long. V shed 1 base and J shed 0 bases, with 11 bases lying between them. Germline V gene sequence: CDR1 SGHRS, CDR2 YFSETQ. The CDR3 DNA sequence: TGCGCCAGCAGCTTGATAGGACAGTCCTCTGGAAACACCATATATTTT. Translation gives CASSLIGQSSGNTIYF. The full variable domain, in which reference TRBV5-1 and TRBJ1-3 provide the parts outside the CDR3, is KAGVTQTPRYLIKTRGQQVTLSCSPISGHRSVSWYQQTPGQGLQFLFEYFSETQRNKGNFPGRFSGRQFSNSRSEMNVSTLELGDSALYLCASSLIGQSSGNTIYFGEGSWLTVV.

This chain joins TRBV7-8 and TRBJ2-3; 7 positions match TRBD2. There are 19 residues in the CDR3. Germline V gives CDR1 SGHVS, CDR2 FQNEAQ. The V and J ends lost 1 base and 0 bases, in that order; junction bases with no gene match: 13. The CDR3 DNA is TGTGCCAGCAGCTTAGTTCGAGTCTCGCGGGGGTTGAGCACAGATACGCAGTATTTT. This sequence encodes CASSLVRVSRGLSTDTQYF. Together with reference TRBV7-8 and TRBJ2-3, the CDR3 gives the full variable domain: GAGVSQSPRYKVAKRGQDVALRCDPISGHVSLFWYQQALGQGPEFLTYFQNEAQLDKSGLPSDRFFAERPEGSVSTLKIQRTQQEDSAVYLCASSLVRVSRGLSTDTQYFGPGTRLTVL.

This chain links TRBV7-9 with TRBJ2-7; the D gene is possibly TRBD1 (5 bases). CDR1 SEHNR and CDR2 FQNEAQ come from the germline V gene (reference sequence). CDR3 length: 16 amino acids. V lost 4 bases and J lost 3, with 19 bases in between. This CDR3 reads CASSSLQDLIFYEQYF. The CDR3 DNA is TGTGCCAGCAGCTCGCTACAGGACCTGATTTTCTACGAGCAGTACTTC.

A few counts support this clone. The chain employs TRBV7-9 and TRBJ1-5; D not resolved. This CDR3 spans 15 amino acids. CDR1 SEHNR and CDR2 FQNEAQ come from the germline V gene (reference sequence). V lost 3 bases to trimming and J lost 2 bases, with 11 bases between them. This CDR3 is CASSFSAQGNQPQHF. CDR3 bases: TGTGCCAGCAGCTTTAGCGCGCAGGGCAATCAGCCCCAGCATTTT.

The CDR3 loop is CASSYSSLSEQFF. The CDR3 DNA reads as TGTGCCAGCAGTTACTCGAGCCTTAGTGAGCAGTTCTTC. The chain employs TRBV6-5 and TRBJ2-1, with no clear D. Germline loops: CDR1 MNHEY, CDR2 SVGAGI. V was pared by 0 bases and J by 9 bases, with 9 bases between. The CDR3 consists of 13 residues.

The chain recombines TRBV11-3 with TRBJ2-1; possible D gene TRBD2, 7 bases. The V end was cut by 1 base, the J end by 8 bases, with 15 bases between. The germline V gene encodes CDR1 SGHNT and CDR2 YENEEA. This CDR3 is 15 amino acids long. The CDR3 coding sequence is TGTGCCAGCAGCTTAGGTTTAGGGGGGGCCCATGAGCAGTTCTTC. Its protein product is CASSLGLGGAHEQFF.

Concerning this clone: The conserved closing phenylalanine or tryptophan is absent in this CDR3, likely reflecting a read error. No DNA is shown, since the ends of the CDR3 on it are uncertain; the CDR3 is the one TCRdb lists. The chain carries TRBV21-1 and TRBJ2-4; the DNA was not used to check the table's D call, TRBD1. TRBV21-1 is marked as a pseudogene. The CDR3 is 11 amino acids in total, end residues counted. CDR3 amino acids: CASSLPRDRAV.

This clone was detected only once. As DNA, the CDR3 is TGTGCCAGCAGCGTCCGACAGGGGCTTAATGAAAAACTGTTTTTT. This gives the protein CASSVRQGLNEKLFF. The chain recombines TRBV3-1 (or the pseudogene TRBV3-2) with TRBJ1-4, with 8 positions matching TRBD1. Per germline, CDR1 LGHDT and CDR2 YNNKEL (reference sequence). CDR3 size: 15 residues. J was trimmed by 4 bases and V by 5 bases; bases with no gene match: 6.